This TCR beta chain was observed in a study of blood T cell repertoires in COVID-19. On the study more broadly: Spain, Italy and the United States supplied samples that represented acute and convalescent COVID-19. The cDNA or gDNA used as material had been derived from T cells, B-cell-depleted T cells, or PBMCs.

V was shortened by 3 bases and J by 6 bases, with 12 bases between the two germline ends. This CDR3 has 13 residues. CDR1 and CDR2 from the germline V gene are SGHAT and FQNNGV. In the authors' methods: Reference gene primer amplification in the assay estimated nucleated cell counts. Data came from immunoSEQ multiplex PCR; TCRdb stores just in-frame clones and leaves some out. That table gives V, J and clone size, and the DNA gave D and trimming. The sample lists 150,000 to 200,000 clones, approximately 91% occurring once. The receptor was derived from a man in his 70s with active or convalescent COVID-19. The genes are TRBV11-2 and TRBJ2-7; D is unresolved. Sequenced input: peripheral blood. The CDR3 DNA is TGTGCCAGCAGCTTGGTAGGAGTCGGCGAGCAGTACTTC. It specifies CASSLVGVGEQYF.